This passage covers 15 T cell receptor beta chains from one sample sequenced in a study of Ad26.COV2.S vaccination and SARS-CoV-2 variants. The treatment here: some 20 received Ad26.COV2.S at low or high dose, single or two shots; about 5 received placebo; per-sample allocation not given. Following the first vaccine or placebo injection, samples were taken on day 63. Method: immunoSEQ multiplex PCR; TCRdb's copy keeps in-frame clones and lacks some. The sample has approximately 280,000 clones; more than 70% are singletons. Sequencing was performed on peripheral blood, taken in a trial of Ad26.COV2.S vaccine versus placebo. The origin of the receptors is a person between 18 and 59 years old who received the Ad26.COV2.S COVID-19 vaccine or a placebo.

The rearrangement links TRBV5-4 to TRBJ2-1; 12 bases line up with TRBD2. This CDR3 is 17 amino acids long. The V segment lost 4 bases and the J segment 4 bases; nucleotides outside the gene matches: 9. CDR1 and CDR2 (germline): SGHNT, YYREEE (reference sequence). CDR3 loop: CASSTTSGSFRYNEQFF. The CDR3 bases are TGTGCCAGCAGCACGACTAGCGGGAGTTTTAGGTACAATGAGCAGTTCTTC.

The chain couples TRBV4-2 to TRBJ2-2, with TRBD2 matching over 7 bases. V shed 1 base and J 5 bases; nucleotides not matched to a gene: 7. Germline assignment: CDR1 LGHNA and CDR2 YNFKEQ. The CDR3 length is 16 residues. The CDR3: CASSQVRGVETGELFF. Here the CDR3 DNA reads TGTGCCAGCAGCCAAGTACGGGGGGTAGAGACCGGGGAGCTGTTTTTT.

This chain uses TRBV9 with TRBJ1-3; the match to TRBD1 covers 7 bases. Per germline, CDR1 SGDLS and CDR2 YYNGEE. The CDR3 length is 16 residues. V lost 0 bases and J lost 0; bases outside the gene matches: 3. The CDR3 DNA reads TGTGCCAGCAGCGTAGCGGGACAGACCTCTGGAAACACCATATATTTT. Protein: CASSVAGQTSGNTIYF.

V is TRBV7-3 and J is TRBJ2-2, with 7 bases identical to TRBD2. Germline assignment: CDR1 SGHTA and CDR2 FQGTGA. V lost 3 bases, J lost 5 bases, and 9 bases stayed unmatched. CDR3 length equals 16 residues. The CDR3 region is CASSLIAGVETGELFF. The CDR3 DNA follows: TGTGCCAGCAGCTTGATCGCGGGGGTAGAAACCGGGGAGCTGTTTTTT. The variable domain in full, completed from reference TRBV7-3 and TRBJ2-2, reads GAGVSQTPSNKVTEKGKYVELRCDPISGHTALYWYRQSLGQGPEFLIYFQGTGAADDSGLPNDRFFAVRPEGSVSTLKIQRTERGDSAVYLCASSLIAGVETGELFFGEGSRLTVL.

In DNA, the CDR3 is TGTGCCAGCAGCCCATTAGCGCCCTCCTACAATGAGCAGTTCTTC. This translates into CASSPLAPSYNEQFF. The chain recombines TRBV4-2 with TRBJ2-1, with D tentatively TRBD2 (5 bases). CDR3 size: 15 residues. The V gene's germline CDR1 is LGHNA and CDR2 YNFKEQ. The V end was cut by 4 bases, the J end by 0 bases, with 10 bases between.

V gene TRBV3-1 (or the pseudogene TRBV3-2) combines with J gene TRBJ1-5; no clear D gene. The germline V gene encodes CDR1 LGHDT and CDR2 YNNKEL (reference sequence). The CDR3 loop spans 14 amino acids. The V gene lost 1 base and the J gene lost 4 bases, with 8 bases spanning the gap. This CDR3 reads CASSQVIGNQPQHF. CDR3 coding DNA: TGTGCCAGCAGCCAAGTTATCGGAAATCAGCCCCAGCATTTT.

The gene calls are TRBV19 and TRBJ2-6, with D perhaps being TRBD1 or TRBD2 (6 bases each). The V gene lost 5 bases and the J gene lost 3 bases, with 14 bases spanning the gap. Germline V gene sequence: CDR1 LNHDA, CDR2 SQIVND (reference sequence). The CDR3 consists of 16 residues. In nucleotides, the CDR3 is TGTGCCAGTAGTCAACAGGGACTTGGTGGGGCCAACGTCCTGACTTTC. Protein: CASSQQGLGGANVLTF.

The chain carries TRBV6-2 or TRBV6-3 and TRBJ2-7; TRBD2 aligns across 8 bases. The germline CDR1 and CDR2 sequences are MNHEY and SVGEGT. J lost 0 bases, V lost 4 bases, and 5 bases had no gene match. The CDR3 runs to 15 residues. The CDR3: CASSSPSGRSYEQYF. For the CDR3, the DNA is TGTGCCAGCAGTTCGCCTAGCGGGCGCTCCTACGAGCAGTACTTC.

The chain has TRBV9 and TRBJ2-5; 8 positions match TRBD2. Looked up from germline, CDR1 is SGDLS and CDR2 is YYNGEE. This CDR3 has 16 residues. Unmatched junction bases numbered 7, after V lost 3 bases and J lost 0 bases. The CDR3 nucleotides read TGTGCCAGCAGCGGGGGACTAGTGAGTTACCAAGAGACCCAGTACTTC. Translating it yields CASSGGLVSYQETQYF.

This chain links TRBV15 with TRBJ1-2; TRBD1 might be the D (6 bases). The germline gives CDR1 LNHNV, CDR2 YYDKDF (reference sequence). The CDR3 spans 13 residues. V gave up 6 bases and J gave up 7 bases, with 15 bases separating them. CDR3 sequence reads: CATRSSGVGGYTF. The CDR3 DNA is TGTGCCACCAGAAGCTCAGGGGTCGGTGGCTACACCTTC.

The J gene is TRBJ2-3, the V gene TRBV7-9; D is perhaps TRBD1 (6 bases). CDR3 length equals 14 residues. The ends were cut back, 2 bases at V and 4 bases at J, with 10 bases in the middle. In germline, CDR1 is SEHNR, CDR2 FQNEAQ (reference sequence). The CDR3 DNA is TGTGCCAGCAGCTTAACAGGGCCCCCAGATACGCAGTATTTT. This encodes CASSLTGPPDTQYF.

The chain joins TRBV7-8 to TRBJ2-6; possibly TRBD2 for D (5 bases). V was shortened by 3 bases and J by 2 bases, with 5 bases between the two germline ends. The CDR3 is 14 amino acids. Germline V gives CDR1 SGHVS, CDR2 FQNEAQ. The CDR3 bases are TGTGCCAGCAGCTTGCGGGCTGGGGCCAACGTCCTGACTTTC. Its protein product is CASSLRAGANVLTF. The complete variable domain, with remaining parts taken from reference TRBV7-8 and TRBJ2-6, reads GAGVSQSPRYKVAKRGQDVALRCDPISGHVSLFWYQQALGQGPEFLTYFQNEAQLDKSGLPSDRFFAERPEGSVSTLKIQRTQQEDSAVYLCASSLRAGANVLTFGAGSRLTVL.

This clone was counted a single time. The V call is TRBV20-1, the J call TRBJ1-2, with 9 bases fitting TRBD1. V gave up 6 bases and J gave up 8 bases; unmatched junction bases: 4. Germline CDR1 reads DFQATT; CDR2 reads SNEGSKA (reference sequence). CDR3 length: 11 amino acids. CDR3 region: CSATGTGGYTF. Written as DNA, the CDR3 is TGCAGTGCAACCGGGACAGGGGGCTACACCTTC.

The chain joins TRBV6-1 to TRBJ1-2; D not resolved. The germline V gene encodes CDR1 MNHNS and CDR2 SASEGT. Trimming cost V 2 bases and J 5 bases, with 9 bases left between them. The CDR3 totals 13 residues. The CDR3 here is CASSERGMYGYTF. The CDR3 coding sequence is TGTGCCAGCAGTGAACGAGGGATGTATGGCTACACCTTC.

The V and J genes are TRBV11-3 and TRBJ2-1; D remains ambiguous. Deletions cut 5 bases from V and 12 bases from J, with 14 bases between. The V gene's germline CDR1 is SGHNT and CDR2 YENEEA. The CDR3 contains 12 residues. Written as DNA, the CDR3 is TGTGCCAGCAGCCAAGGTGTCGGTTGGCAGTTCTTC. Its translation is CASSQGVGWQFF.